Here is one T cell receptor (beta chain) with its context. Its cognate antigen is unknown. Three pembrolizumab responders had their TCRs sequenced. The record originates from a study of PD-1 blockade in mismatch repair-deficient tumors. Across the whole study: All were previously treated, progressing patients with eleven to twelve mismatch repair-deficient cancer types. Study-wide results and caveats: Tumor-resident clones, often absent from pretreatment blood, expanded after pembrolizumab and then contracted.

Sequencing was performed with immunoSEQ multiplex PCR; in TCRdb, only in-frame clones are kept and a portion is missing. The sample contains some 26,000 clones, around 80% of which appear only once. The starting material was peripheral blood, obtained 12 weeks after starting pembrolizumab. The origin of this receptor is an adult with mismatch repair-deficient cancer.

The CDR3 DNA reads as TGTGCCAGTAGTATAGCTGTCCAAAGCAATCAGCCCCAGCATTTT. It encodes CASSIAVQSNQPQHF. This chain connects TRBV19 to TRBJ1-5; the D is unclear. Trimming took 1 base from V and 1 from J, leaving 8 bases between them. The germline V gene encodes CDR1 LNHDA and CDR2 SQIVND (reference sequence). This CDR3 is 15 amino acids long.